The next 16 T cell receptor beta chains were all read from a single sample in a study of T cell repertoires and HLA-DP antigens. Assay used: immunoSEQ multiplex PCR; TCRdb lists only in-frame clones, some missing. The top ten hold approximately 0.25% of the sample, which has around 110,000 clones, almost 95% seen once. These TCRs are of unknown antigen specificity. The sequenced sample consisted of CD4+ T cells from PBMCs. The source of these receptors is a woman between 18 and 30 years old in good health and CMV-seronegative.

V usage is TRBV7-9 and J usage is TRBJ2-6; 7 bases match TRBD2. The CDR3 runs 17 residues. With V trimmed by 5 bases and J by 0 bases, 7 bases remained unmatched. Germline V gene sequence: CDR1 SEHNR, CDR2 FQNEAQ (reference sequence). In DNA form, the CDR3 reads TGTGCCAGCAGCGTCGGGGGGAGACTCTCTGGGGCCAACGTCCTGACTTTC. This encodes CASSVGGRLSGANVLTF.

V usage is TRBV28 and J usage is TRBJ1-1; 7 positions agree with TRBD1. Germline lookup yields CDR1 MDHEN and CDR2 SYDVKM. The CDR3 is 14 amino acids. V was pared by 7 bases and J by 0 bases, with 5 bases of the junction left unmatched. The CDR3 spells CASINRGLNTEAFF. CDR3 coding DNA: TGTGCCAGCATCAACAGGGGCCTGAACACTGAAGCTTTCTTT.

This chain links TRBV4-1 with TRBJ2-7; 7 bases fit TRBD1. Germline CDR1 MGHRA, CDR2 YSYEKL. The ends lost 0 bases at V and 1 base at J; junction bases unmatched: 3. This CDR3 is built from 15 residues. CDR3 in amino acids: CASSQDPDRSYEQYV. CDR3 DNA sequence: TGCGCCAGCAGCCAAGACCCGGACAGGTCCTACGAGCAGTACGTC.

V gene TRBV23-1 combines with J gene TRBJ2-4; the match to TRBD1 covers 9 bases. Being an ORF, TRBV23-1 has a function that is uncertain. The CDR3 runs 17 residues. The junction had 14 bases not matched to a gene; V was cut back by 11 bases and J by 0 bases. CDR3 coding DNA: TGCGCCGGCACTATCCGAGGACAGGGGCGAGCCAAAAACATTCAGTACTTC. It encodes CAGTIRGQGRAKNIQYF.

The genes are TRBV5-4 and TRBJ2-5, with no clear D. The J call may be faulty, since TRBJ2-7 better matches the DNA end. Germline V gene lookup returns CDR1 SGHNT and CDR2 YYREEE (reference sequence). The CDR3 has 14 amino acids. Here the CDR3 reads CASSLDLRSYEQYF. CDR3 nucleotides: TGTGCCAGCAGCTTGGATCTCCGGAGCTACGAGCAGTACTTC.

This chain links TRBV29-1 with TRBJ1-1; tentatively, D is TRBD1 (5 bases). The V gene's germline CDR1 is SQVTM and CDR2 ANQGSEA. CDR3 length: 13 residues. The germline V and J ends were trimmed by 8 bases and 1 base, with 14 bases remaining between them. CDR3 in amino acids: CSTETASNTEAFF. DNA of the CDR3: TGCAGCACCGAGACAGCGTCGAACACTGAAGCTTTCTTT.

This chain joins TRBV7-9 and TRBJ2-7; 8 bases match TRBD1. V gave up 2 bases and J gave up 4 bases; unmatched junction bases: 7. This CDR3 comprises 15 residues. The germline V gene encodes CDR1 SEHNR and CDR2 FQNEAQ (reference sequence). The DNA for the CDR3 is TGTGCCAGCAGCTTAAACAGGGGGAAAAGTTACGAGCAGTACTTC. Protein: CASSLNRGKSYEQYF.

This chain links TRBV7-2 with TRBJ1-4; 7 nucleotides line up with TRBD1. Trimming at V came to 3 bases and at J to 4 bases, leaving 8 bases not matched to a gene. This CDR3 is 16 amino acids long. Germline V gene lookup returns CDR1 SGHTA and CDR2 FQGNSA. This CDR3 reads CASSFNPGQINEKLFF. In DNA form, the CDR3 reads TGTGCCAGCAGCTTTAACCCGGGACAGATTAATGAAAAACTGTTTTTT. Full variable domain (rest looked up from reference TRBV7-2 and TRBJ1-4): GAGVSQSPSNKVTEKGKDVELRCDPISGHTALYWYRQSLGQGLEFLIYFQGNSAPDKSGLPSDRFSAERTGGSVSTLTIQRTQQEDSAVYLCASSFNPGQINEKLFFGSGTQLSVL.

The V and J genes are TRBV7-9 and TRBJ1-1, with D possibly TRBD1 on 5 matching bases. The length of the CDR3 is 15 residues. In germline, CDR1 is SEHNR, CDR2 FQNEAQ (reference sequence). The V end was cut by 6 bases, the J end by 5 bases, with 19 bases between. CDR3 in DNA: TGTGCCAGCAGTCGAGTGGGCAGGGTGGAGACTGAAGCTTTCTTT. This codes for CASSRVGRVETEAFF. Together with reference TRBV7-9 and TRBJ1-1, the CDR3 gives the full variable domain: DTGVSQNPRHKITKRGQNVTFRCDPISEHNRLYWYRQTLGQGPEFLTYFQNEAQLEKSRLLSDRFSAERPKGSFSTLEIQRTEQGDSAMYLCASSRVGRVETEAFFGQGTRLTVV.

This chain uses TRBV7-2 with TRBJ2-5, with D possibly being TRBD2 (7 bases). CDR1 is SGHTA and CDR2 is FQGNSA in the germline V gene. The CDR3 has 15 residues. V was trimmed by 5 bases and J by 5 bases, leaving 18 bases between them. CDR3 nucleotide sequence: TGTGCCAGCAGCCCGGAGGGCGGGGGCTTTGAGACCCAGTACTTC. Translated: CASSPEGGGFETQYF.

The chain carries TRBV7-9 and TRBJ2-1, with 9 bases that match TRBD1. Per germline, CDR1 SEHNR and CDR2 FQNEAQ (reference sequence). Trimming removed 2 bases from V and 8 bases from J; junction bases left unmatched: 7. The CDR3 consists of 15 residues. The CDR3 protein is CASSLIGTGYDEQFF. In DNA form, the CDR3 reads TGTGCCAGCAGCTTAATTGGGACAGGGTATGATGAGCAGTTCTTC.

In nucleotides, the CDR3 is TGTGCCTGGAGTGTAAGGACCCAAGAGACCCAGTACTTC. It codes for CAWSVRTQETQYF. The chain joins TRBV30 to TRBJ2-5; D ambiguous. The CDR3 is 13 amino acids. The V gene lost 0 bases and the J gene lost 1 base, with 6 bases spanning the gap. Germline CDR1 is GTSNPN and CDR2 is SVGIG (reference sequence).

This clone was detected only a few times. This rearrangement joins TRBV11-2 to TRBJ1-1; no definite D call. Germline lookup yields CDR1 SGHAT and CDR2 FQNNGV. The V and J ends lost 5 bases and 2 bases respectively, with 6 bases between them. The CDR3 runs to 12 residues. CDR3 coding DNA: TGTGCCAGCAGCCAATATAACACTGAAGCTTTCTTT. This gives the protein CASSQYNTEAFF.

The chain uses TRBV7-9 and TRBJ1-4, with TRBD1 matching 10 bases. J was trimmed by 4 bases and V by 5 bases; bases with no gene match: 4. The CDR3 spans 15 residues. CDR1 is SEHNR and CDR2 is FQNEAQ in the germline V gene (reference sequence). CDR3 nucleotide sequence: TGTGCCAGCAGCGGGGACAGGGGCCTTAATGAAAAACTGTTTTTT. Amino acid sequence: CASSGDRGLNEKLFF.

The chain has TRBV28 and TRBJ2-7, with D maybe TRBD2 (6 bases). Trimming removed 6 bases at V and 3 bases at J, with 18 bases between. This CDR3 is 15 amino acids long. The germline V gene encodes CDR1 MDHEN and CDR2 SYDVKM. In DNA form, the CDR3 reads TGTGCCAGCAGCCCAGCGGCGGCCGGGGGCTACGAGCAGTACTTC. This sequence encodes CASSPAAAGGYEQYF.

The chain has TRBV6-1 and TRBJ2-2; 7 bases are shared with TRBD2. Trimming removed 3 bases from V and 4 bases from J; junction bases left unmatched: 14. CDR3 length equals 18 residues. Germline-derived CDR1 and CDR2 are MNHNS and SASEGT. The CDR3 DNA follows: TGTGCCAGCAGTGACCCCCGACTAGCTCGGCGGGTCACCGGGGAGCTGTTTTTT. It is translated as CASSDPRLARRVTGELFF.